This entry lists 26 T cell receptor beta chains sequenced from one sample in a study of blood T cell repertoires in COVID-19. Profiling relied on immunoSEQ multiplex PCR, and the TCRdb table lists in-frame clones only, not all of them. The sample records more than 80,000 clones, under 85% being singletons. Sequencing input: peripheral blood. The origin of the receptors is a woman aged 80 or over with COVID-19, enrolled during active disease.

This chain connects TRBV4-2 to TRBJ1-4; 7 nucleotides align to TRBD1. From germline, CDR1 is LGHNA and CDR2 YNFKEQ. The J segment lost 7 bases and the V segment lost 4 bases, leaving 12 bases of the junction unmatched. The CDR3 runs to 16 residues. The CDR3 sequence is CASSPLQTGSGEKLFF. The CDR3 nucleotides read TGTGCCAGCAGCCCGCTACAGACAGGGTCGGGTGAAAAACTGTTTTTT.

This clone turned up a few times. V and J are TRBV6-5 and TRBJ1-2; D remains unclear. The CDR3 has 12 residues. Germline lookup yields CDR1 MNHEY and CDR2 SVGAGI. The ends were cut back, 5 bases at V and 8 bases at J, with 12 bases in the middle. CDR3: CASSRRDRGYTF. CDR3 DNA: TGTGCCAGCAGTCGGAGAGACCGCGGCTACACCTTC.

This rearrangement joins TRBV19 to TRBJ1-3, with TRBD1 identical over 8 bases. Germline lookup yields CDR1 LNHDA and CDR2 SQIVND (reference sequence). V shed 7 bases and J 3 bases; nucleotides not matched to a gene: 5. The length of the CDR3 is 14 residues. CDR3 nucleotides: TGTGCCAGTAACCAGGGGGCCCTTGGAAACACCATATATTTT. Translation gives CASNQGALGNTIYF. The variable domain in full, with the rest retrieved from reference TRBV19 and TRBJ1-3, is DGGITQSPKYLFRKEGQNVTLSCEQNLNHDAMYWYRQDPGQGLRLIYYSQIVNDFQKGDIAEGYSVSREKKESFPLTVTSAQKNPTAFYLCASNQGALGNTIYFGEGSWLTVV.

The chain links TRBV3-1 (or the pseudogene TRBV3-2) to TRBJ2-3; D is undetermined. The CDR3 has 13 residues. The germline gives CDR1 LGHDT, CDR2 YNNKEL (reference sequence). The V gene lost 0 bases and the J gene lost 4 bases, with 5 bases spanning the gap. DNA for the CDR3: TGTGCCAGCAGCCAAGAACTATCAGATACGCAGTATTTT. Protein sequence: CASSQELSDTQYF.

The chain is built from TRBV18 and TRBJ1-1; TRBD1 is a possible D gene (5 bases). The CDR3 is 15 amino acids. The germline V gene has CDR1 KGHSH and CDR2 LQKENI. Trimming took 3 bases from V and 6 from J, leaving 17 bases between them. Written as DNA, the CDR3 is TGTGCCAGCTCACCTAGAACAGGTATCTATTCTGAAGCTTTCTTT. It encodes CASSPRTGIYSEAFF.

The chain recombines TRBV28 with TRBJ2-4; 7 nucleotides line up with TRBD1. The CDR3 length is 15 residues. The germline V gene encodes CDR1 MDHEN and CDR2 SYDVKM. J lost 3 bases, V lost 10 bases, and 12 bases had no gene match. CDR3 protein: CATLGAGGDKNIQYF. The CDR3 nucleotides read TGTGCCACCTTGGGGGCAGGGGGAGACAAAAACATTCAGTACTTC.

The chain has TRBV4-1 and TRBJ2-1; TRBD1 agrees at 7 bases. The CDR3 sequence is 16 residues long. V gave up 0 bases and J gave up 4 bases; unmatched junction bases: 6. Germline lookup yields CDR1 MGHRA and CDR2 YSYEKL. CDR3 residues: CASSQEARGLYNEQFF. CDR3 coding DNA: TGCGCCAGCAGCCAAGAGGCCAGGGGGTTGTACAATGAGCAGTTCTTC.

This chain links TRBV28 with TRBJ2-7, with 10 bases identical to TRBD1. The CDR3 extends over 15 amino acids. Looked up from germline, CDR1 is MDHEN and CDR2 is SYDVKM. Losses at the gene ends were 1 base for V and 3 bases for J; bases not matched to a gene: 3. As DNA, the CDR3 is TGTGCCAGCAGTTTATTGACAGGGGGCAACTACGAGCAGTACTTC. Translating it yields CASSLLTGGNYEQYF.

The rearrangement joins TRBV7-9 to TRBJ1-4; TRBD1 matches 10 bases. V shed 6 bases and J 8 bases; nucleotides not matched to a gene: 9. The germline V gene encodes CDR1 SEHNR and CDR2 FQNEAQ (reference sequence). The CDR3 length is 15 residues. DNA for the CDR3: TGTGCCAGCAGTCCGGGACAGGGGAAGGAAGAAAAACTGTTTTTT. Translated, it gives CASSPGQGKEEKLFF.

The chain joins TRBV28 to TRBJ2-7, with D possibly matching TRBD1 (5 bases). Looked up from germline, CDR1 is MDHEN and CDR2 is SYDVKM. The germline V and J ends were trimmed by 10 bases and 3 bases, with 10 bases remaining between them. The CDR3 totals 11 residues. CDR3 amino acids: CATLTDYEQYF. Here the CDR3 DNA reads TGTGCCACTCTGACAGACTACGAGCAGTACTTC.

The V call is TRBV2, the J call TRBJ2-5; 11 bases align to TRBD1. In germline, CDR1 is SNHLY, CDR2 FYNNEI. V was pared by 5 bases and J by 5 bases, with 7 bases of the junction left unmatched. This CDR3 has 15 residues. CDR3 sequence: CASSQDRGREETQYF. CDR3 sequence (DNA): TGTGCCAGCAGTCAGGACAGGGGGCGCGAGGAGACCCAGTACTTC.

The genes are TRBV4-1 and TRBJ2-5; 9 nucleotides align to TRBD2. The CDR3 loop spans 18 amino acids. Germline V lookup: CDR1 MGHRA, CDR2 YSYEKL. The V segment lost 3 bases and the J segment 2 bases; nucleotides outside the gene matches: 13. The CDR3 loop is CASSHGVAGEPSQETQYF. The CDR3 nucleotides are TGCGCCAGCAGCCATGGGGTAGCGGGAGAGCCTTCGCAAGAGACCCAGTACTTC.

V and J are TRBV28 and TRBJ2-7; TRBD1 aligns across 10 bases. CDR3 length: 17 residues. V lost 3 bases, J lost 2 bases, and 10 bases stayed unmatched. Germline values: CDR1 MDHEN, CDR2 SYDVKM. CDR3 sequence reads: CASSFLGDGQGAYEQYF. The CDR3 bases are TGTGCCAGCAGTTTCTTAGGAGACGGACAGGGGGCCTACGAGCAGTACTTC. The variable domain in full, with the rest retrieved from reference TRBV28 and TRBJ2-7, is DVKVTQSSRYLVKRTGEKVFLECVQDMDHENMFWYRQDPGLGLRLIYFSYDVKMKEKGDIPEGYSVSREKKERFSLILESASTNQTSMYLCASSFLGDGQGAYEQYFGPGTRLTVT.

The sample holds one count of this clone. The chain combines TRBV4-3 with TRBJ2-3; TRBD2 matches 10 bases. Germline V gene sequence: CDR1 LGHNA, CDR2 YSLEER. This CDR3 spans 15 amino acids. V shed 3 bases and J 5 bases; nucleotides not matched to a gene: 5. Here the CDR3 DNA reads TGCGCCAGCAGCCACCAAGCGGGGGGGGGAGATACGCAGTATTTT. This encodes CASSHQAGGGDTQYF.

This clone has a handful of counts. J is TRBJ1-2 and V is TRBV9, with 7 bases fitting TRBD1. This CDR3 region has 13 residues. With V trimmed by 4 bases and J by 4 bases, 4 bases remained unmatched. Germline CDR1 reads SGDLS; CDR2 reads YYNGEE. As DNA, the CDR3 is TGTGCCAGCAGCCGCGACAGGGTCTATGGCTACACCTTC. Translation: CASSRDRVYGYTF.

The gene calls are TRBV7-9 and TRBJ2-1; TRBD1 is a possible D gene (5 bases). The CDR3 is made up of 15 amino acids. Germline V CDR1 and CDR2: SEHNR, FQNEAQ (reference sequence). V lost 5 bases, J lost 9 bases, and 20 bases lay in between. CDR3 sequence (DNA): TGTGCCAGCAGCGCGACAGCGCCTTTTCCCGTTGAGCAGTTCTTC. It is translated as CASSATAPFPVEQFF.

The rearrangement uses TRBV6-5 and TRBJ1-5; D ambiguous. Germline V gives CDR1 MNHEY, CDR2 SVGAGI. This CDR3 comprises 13 residues. Trimming pared 6 bases from V and 8 bases from J, leaving 14 bases between. CDR3 protein: CASSPRPGEPQHF. The CDR3 DNA sequence: TGTGCCAGCAGCCCAAGACCCGGGGAGCCCCAGCATTTT.

The chain couples TRBV28 to TRBJ1-2, with TRBD1 identical over 9 bases. With V trimmed by 1 base and J by 4 bases, 10 bases remained unmatched. Looked up from germline, CDR1 is MDHEN and CDR2 is SYDVKM. This CDR3 has 17 residues. The CDR3 is CASSLSTGGLPLYGYTF. Here the CDR3 DNA reads TGTGCCAGCAGTTTATCGACAGGGGGACTACCCCTCTATGGCTACACCTTC.

This chain links TRBV29-1 with TRBJ2-2; possibly TRBD2 for D (6 bases). The CDR3 spans 14 residues. CDR1 SQVTM and CDR2 ANQGSEA come from the germline V gene. The V and J ends lost 7 bases and 4 bases respectively, with 16 bases between them. CDR3 sequence: CSAHPGRGTGELFF. In nucleotides, the CDR3 is TGCAGCGCCCATCCCGGGAGAGGCACCGGGGAGCTGTTTTTT.

This clone occurred once. The gene calls are TRBV10-3 and TRBJ1-2; 9 bases match TRBD1. After removal of 8 bases from V and 3 bases from J, the junction contained 7 bases not matched to a gene. CDR1 is ENHRY and CDR2 is SYGVKD in the germline V gene. The CDR3 consists of 14 residues. CDR3 coding DNA: TGTGCCATCGCAAAACAGGGGGCTTACTATGGCTACACCTTC. Translation gives CAIAKQGAYYGYTF.

This clone appeared once. J is TRBJ2-5 and V is TRBV9; 7 bases are a match to TRBD1. CDR1 is SGDLS and CDR2 is YYNGEE in the germline V gene. The V segment lost 4 bases and the J segment 5 bases; nucleotides outside the gene matches: 11. The CDR3 totals 15 residues. DNA of the CDR3: TGTGCCAGCAGCACGACAGGGACAGTCGGGGAGACCCAGTACTTC. This translates into CASSTTGTVGETQYF. Variable domain in full (rest from reference TRBV9 and TRBJ2-5): DSGVTQTPKHLITATGQRVTLRCSPRSGDLSVYWYQQSLDQGLQFLIQYYNGEERAKGNILERFSAQQFPDLHSELNLSSLELGDSALYFCASSTTGTVGETQYFGPGTRLLVL.

The rearrangement joins TRBV27 to TRBJ2-2; 7 nucleotides line up with TRBD1. The junction had 2 bases not matched to a gene; V was cut back by 1 base and J by 6 bases. Per the germline V gene, CDR1 is MNHEY and CDR2 is SMNVEV (reference sequence). The CDR3 loop spans 14 amino acids. CDR3 nucleotide sequence: TGTGCCAGCAGTTTATTACAGGGGTCCGGGGAGCTGTTTTTT. Translated: CASSLLQGSGELFF.

The rearrangement links TRBV5-1 to TRBJ1-6; 7 bases fit TRBD1. V lost 3 bases to trimming and J lost 7 bases; unmatched junction nucleotides: 1. This CDR3 is built from 13 residues. Germline CDR1 reads SGHRS; CDR2 reads YFSETQ. The CDR3 sequence: CASSSGQNSPLHF. Written as DNA, the CDR3 is TGCGCCAGCAGCTCGGGACAGAATTCACCCCTCCACTTT.

The chain carries TRBV6-5 and TRBJ1-2; D possibly corresponds to TRBD1 (5 bases). Per the germline V gene, CDR1 is MNHEY and CDR2 is SVGAGI. Trimming removed 4 bases at V and 5 bases at J, with 11 bases between. The CDR3 runs to 13 residues. CDR3 protein: CASSFGGGYGYTF. In DNA, the CDR3 is TGTGCCAGCAGTTTTGGGGGGGGATATGGCTACACCTTC.

The chain is built from TRBV3-1 (or the pseudogene TRBV3-2) and TRBJ2-1; 10 nucleotides line up with TRBD2. CDR1 is LGHDT, CDR2 YNNKEL, per germline (reference sequence). Trimming at V came to 5 bases and at J to 4 bases, leaving 8 bases not matched to a gene. This CDR3 is built from 16 residues. CDR3 nucleotides: TGTGCCAGCAGCTTTTTCCTAGCGGGAGAGTACAATGAGCAGTTCTTC. It encodes CASSFFLAGEYNEQFF.

This clone has only one observation. This chain connects TRBV6-5 to TRBJ2-7, with TRBD1 matching over 10 bases. Trimming removed 6 bases from V and 4 bases from J; junction bases left unmatched: 6. CDR3 length equals 14 residues. Germline CDR1 is MNHEY and CDR2 is SVGAGI. The CDR3, as DNA: TGTGCCAGCAGCGCGACAGGGGGCTTTTACGAGCAGTACTTC. It specifies CASSATGGFYEQYF.